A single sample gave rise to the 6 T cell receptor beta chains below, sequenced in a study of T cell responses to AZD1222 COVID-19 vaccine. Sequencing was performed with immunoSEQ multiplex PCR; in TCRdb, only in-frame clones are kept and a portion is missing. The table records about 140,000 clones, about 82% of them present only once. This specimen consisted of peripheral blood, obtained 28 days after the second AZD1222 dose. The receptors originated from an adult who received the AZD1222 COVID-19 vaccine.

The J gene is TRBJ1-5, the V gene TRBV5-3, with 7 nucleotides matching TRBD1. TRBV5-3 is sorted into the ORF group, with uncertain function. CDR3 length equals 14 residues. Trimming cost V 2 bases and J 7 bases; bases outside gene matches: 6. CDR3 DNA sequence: TGTGCCAGAAGCTTAAATAGGACAGGCCAGCCCCAGCATTTT. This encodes CARSLNRTGQPQHF.

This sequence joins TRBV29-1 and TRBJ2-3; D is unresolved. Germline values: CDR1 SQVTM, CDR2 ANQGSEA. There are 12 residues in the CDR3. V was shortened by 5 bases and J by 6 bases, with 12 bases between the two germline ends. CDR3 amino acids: CSVNYAGDTQYF. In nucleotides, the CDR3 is TGCAGCGTTAACTATGCTGGTGATACGCAGTATTTT.

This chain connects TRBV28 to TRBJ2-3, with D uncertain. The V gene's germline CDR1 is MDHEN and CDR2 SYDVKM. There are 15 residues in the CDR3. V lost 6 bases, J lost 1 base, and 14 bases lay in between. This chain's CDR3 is CASSPPAPGTDTQYF. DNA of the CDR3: TGTGCCAGCAGCCCACCGGCCCCAGGCACAGATACGCAGTATTTT.

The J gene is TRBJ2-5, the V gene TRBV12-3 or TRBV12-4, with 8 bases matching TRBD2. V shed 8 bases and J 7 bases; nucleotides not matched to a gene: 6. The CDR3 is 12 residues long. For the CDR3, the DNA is TGTGCCAGCCGGGGGGGTAGGGTGACCCAGTACTTC. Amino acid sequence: CASRGGRVTQYF.

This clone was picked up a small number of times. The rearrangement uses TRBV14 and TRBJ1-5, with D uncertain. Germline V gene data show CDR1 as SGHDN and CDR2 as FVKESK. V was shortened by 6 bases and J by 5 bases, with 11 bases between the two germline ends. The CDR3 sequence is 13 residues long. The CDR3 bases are TGTGCCAGCAGTCGCGGACCGTATCAGCCCCAGCATTTT. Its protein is CASSRGPYQPQHF. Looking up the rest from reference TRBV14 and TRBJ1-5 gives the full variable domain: EAGVTQFPSHSVIEKGQTVTLRCDPISGHDNLYWYRRVMGKEIKFLLHFVKESKQDESGMPNNRFLAERTGGTYSTLKVQPAELEDSGVYFCASSRGPYQPQHFGDGTRLSIL.

The CDR3 loop is CASSLRQGGETQYF. In DNA form, the CDR3 reads TGTGCCAGCAGCTTGCGCCAGGGTGGGGAGACCCAGTACTTC. The chain has TRBV5-6 and TRBJ2-5, with D possibly being TRBD1 (5 bases). This CDR3 is 14 amino acids long. Trimming pared 1 base from V and 5 bases from J, leaving 12 bases between. Germline CDR1 SGHDT, CDR2 YYEEEE.